Below, 13 T cell receptor beta chains from the same sample are listed, as sequenced in a study of beta chain features in type 1 diabetes. Expressed TCRB transcripts got sequenced, as all isolated RNA was reverse transcribed. Method: immunoSEQ multiplex PCR; TCRdb's copy keeps in-frame clones and lacks some. Of over 300,000 clones in the sample, 7.5% to 9% were seen once. Sequenced input: central memory CD4+ T cells from blood. Receptors originate from a woman aged 18-35 years in good health.

The V gene is TRBV10-3, the J gene TRBJ2-1, with D possibly TRBD1 on 6 matching bases. The ends were cut back, 9 bases at V and 10 bases at J, with 25 bases in the middle. CDR1 is ENHRY, CDR2 SYGVKD, per germline. The CDR3 extends over 15 amino acids. CDR3 nucleotides: TGTGCCATGGGGGCCAAGACGACAGGCGGCACCGAGCAGTTCTTC. Protein product: CAMGAKTTGGTEQFF.

The rearrangement uses TRBV5-1 and TRBJ1-1, with 8 bases matching TRBD1. V lost 1 base and J lost 4; bases outside the gene matches: 12. Germline V gives CDR1 SGHRS, CDR2 YFSETQ. The CDR3 is 17 amino acids. This CDR3 is CASSLRQGAVGSTEAFF. In DNA, the CDR3 is TGCGCCAGCAGCTTGCGGCAGGGGGCCGTCGGTAGCACTGAAGCTTTCTTT.

The chain couples TRBV21-1 to TRBJ2-5. TRBV21-1 is deemed a pseudogene. The length of the CDR3 is 13 residues. In DNA form, the CDR3 reads TGTGCCAGCAGCATTGACCAACAAGAGACCCAGTACTTC. It translates to CASSIDQQETQYF.

Ten or more counts support this clone. The chain is built from TRBV6-5 and TRBJ2-5, with D unclear. Germline V gene lookup returns CDR1 MNHEY and CDR2 SVGAGI. V lost 7 bases to trimming and J lost 5 bases, with 8 bases between them. This CDR3 contains 11 residues. The DNA of the CDR3 is TGTGCCAGCACTGAGCTTGAGACCCAGTACTTC. Its protein product is CASTELETQYF.

The chain employs TRBV19 and TRBJ2-5; D gene ambiguous. The length of the CDR3 is 13 residues. The germline V gene has CDR1 LNHDA and CDR2 SQIVND (reference sequence). Trimming took off 3 bases at V and 2 bases at J, with 7 bases between the two ends. The CDR3 loop reads CASSILGQETQYF. The CDR3 DNA reads TGTGCCAGTAGTATCCTGGGGCAAGAGACCCAGTACTTC. Variable domain in full (rest from reference TRBV19 and TRBJ2-5): DGGITQSPKYLFRKEGQNVTLSCEQNLNHDAMYWYRQDPGQGLRLIYYSQIVNDFQKGDIAEGYSVSREKKESFPLTVTSAQKNPTAFYLCASSILGQETQYFGPGTRLLVL.

The chain links TRBV6-1 to TRBJ2-2; D is ambiguous. Trimming took off 6 bases at V and 2 bases at J, with 7 bases between the two ends. Germline V gene sequence: CDR1 MNHNS, CDR2 SASEGT. The CDR3 spans 13 residues. The CDR3 protein is CASSPTNTGELFF. The CDR3 DNA reads as TGTGCCAGCAGCCCTACCAACACCGGGGAGCTGTTTTTT.

This chain links TRBV10-3 with TRBJ1-5, with no clear D. CDR3 length equals 14 residues. Per germline, CDR1 ENHRY and CDR2 SYGVKD. V was trimmed by 0 bases and J by 4 bases, leaving 7 bases between them. CDR3 DNA sequence: TGTGCCATCAGTGAGTCAGACAAGAATCAGCCCCAGCATTTT. Amino acids: CAISESDKNQPQHF.

This clone was observed many times. The chain combines TRBV2 with TRBJ2-3, with a tentative D call TRBD2 (6 bases). V was shortened by 1 base and J by 0 bases, with 11 bases between the two germline ends. Germline lookup yields CDR1 SNHLY and CDR2 FYNNEI. CDR3 size: 16 residues. CDR3 sequence reads: CASSEDGGWSTDTQYF. The DNA of the CDR3 is TGTGCCAGCAGTGAAGACGGGGGATGGAGCACAGATACGCAGTATTTT.

This clone was counted a few times. J is TRBJ1-1 and V is TRBV11-1; D is possibly TRBD1 (5 bases). Trimming removed 5 bases at V and 1 base at J, with 14 bases between. Germline V gives CDR1 SGHAT, CDR2 FQDESV (reference sequence). There are 15 residues in the CDR3. The CDR3: CASSRLGPTNTEAFF. In DNA form, the CDR3 reads TGTGCCAGCAGCCGGTTGGGACCGACGAACACTGAAGCTTTCTTT.

This clone has just a few counts. V usage is TRBV6-5 and J usage is TRBJ1-1; D gene ambiguous. From germline, CDR1 is MNHEY and CDR2 SVGAGI. V lost 6 bases to trimming and J lost 0 bases, with 8 bases between them. This CDR3 spans 13 amino acids. CDR3 DNA sequence: TGTGCCAGCAGGTTCAGACTGAACACTGAAGCTTTCTTT. Residues: CASRFRLNTEAFF.

The V call is TRBV9, the J call TRBJ2-3; no clear D. The CDR3 covers 15 residues. Germline CDR1 SGDLS, CDR2 YYNGEE. V was cut by 1 base and J by 3 bases, with 12 bases left in between. CDR3 sequence reads: CASSVMPSGTDTQYF. In DNA form, the CDR3 reads TGTGCCAGCAGCGTAATGCCTAGTGGGACAGATACGCAGTATTTT. The complete variable domain, with remaining parts taken from reference TRBV9 and TRBJ2-3, reads DSGVTQTPKHLITATGQRVTLRCSPRSGDLSVYWYQQSLDQGLQFLIQYYNGEERAKGNILERFSAQQFPDLHSELNLSSLELGDSALYFCASSVMPSGTDTQYFGPGTRLTVL.

The rearrangement uses TRBV6-6 and TRBJ2-1; tentative D call: TRBD1 (6 bases). V was shortened by 4 bases and J by 8 bases, with 12 bases between the two germline ends. The CDR3 spans 13 residues. Germline V lookup: CDR1 MNHNY, CDR2 SVGAGI (reference sequence). The CDR3 sequence is CASSSKQGHEQFF. The CDR3 coding sequence is TGTGCCAGCAGTTCTAAACAGGGCCATGAGCAGTTCTTC.

The CDR3 region is CASSPAWNTDTQYF. CDR3 in DNA: TGTGCCAGCTCACCAGCCTGGAACACAGATACGCAGTATTTT. J is TRBJ2-3 and V is TRBV18; no clear D. CDR1 and CDR2 from the germline V gene are KGHSH and LQKENI. The CDR3 loop spans 14 amino acids. Trimming cost V 2 bases and J 2 bases, with 8 bases left between them. Combining the CDR3 with reference TRBV18 and TRBJ2-3 gives the whole variable domain NAGVMQNPRHLVRRRGQEARLRCSPMKGHSHVYWYRQLPEEGLKFMVYLQKENIIDESGMPKERFSAEFPKEGPSILRIQQVVRGDSAAYFCASSPAWNTDTQYFGPGTRLTVL.